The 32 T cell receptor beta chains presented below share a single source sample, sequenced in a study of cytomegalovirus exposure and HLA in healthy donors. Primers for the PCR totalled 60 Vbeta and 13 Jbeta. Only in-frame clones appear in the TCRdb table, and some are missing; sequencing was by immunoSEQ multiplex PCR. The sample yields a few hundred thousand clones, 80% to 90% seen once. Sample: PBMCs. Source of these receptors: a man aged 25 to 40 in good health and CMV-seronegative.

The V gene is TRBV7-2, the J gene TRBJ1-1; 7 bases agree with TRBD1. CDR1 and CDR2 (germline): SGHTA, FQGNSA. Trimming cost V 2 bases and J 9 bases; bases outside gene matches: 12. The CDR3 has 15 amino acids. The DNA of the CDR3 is TGTGCCAGCAGCTTATGGGCCGCGACAGGGTATAAAGCTTTCTTT. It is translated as CASSLWAATGYKAFF.

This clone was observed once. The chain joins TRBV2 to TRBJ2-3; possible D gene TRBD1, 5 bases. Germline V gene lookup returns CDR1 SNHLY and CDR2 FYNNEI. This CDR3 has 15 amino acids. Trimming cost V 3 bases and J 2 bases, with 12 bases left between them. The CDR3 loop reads CASSDRWGPTDTQYF. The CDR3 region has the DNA TGTGCCAGCAGTGACAGGTGGGGCCCCACAGATACGCAGTATTTT. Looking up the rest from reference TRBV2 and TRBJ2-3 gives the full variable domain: EPEVTQTPSHQVTQMGQEVILRCVPISNHLYFYWYRQILGQKVEFLVSFYNNEISEKSEIFDDQFSVERPDGSNFTLKIRSTKLEDSAMYFCASSDRWGPTDTQYFGPGTRLTVL.

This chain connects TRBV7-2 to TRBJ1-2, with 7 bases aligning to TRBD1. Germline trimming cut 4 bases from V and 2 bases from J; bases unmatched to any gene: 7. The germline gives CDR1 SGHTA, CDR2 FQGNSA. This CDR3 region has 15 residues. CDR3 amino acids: CASSYTGAGNYGYTF. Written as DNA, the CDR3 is TGTGCCAGCAGCTACACAGGGGCAGGAAACTATGGCTACACCTTC.

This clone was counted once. The CDR3 nucleotides read TGTGCCAGCGTAAGACAGGGTGCCAGCTCCTACGAGCAGTACTTC. Protein product: CASVRQGASSYEQYF. The gene calls are TRBV2 and TRBJ2-7; 7 bases are a match to TRBD1. J gave up 0 bases and V 8 bases, and 10 bases lay outside the gene matches. The CDR3 consists of 15 residues. The germline V gene has CDR1 SNHLY and CDR2 FYNNEI.

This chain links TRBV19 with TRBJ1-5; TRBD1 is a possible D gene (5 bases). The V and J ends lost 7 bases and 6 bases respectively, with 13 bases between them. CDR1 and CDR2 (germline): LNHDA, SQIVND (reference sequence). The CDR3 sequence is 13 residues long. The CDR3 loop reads CASNFDRRQPQHF. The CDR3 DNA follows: TGTGCCAGTAATTTCGACAGACGTCAGCCCCAGCATTTT.

In DNA form, the CDR3 reads TGTGCCAGCAGCCAAGTACGGGGGGAAAAACTGTTTTTT. Amino acid sequence: CASSQVRGEKLFF. V usage is TRBV4-2 and J usage is TRBJ1-4, with a possible D match to TRBD1 (5 bases). This CDR3 contains 13 residues. The germline gives CDR1 LGHNA, CDR2 YNFKEQ. Trimming cost V 1 base and J 8 bases, with 8 bases left between them.

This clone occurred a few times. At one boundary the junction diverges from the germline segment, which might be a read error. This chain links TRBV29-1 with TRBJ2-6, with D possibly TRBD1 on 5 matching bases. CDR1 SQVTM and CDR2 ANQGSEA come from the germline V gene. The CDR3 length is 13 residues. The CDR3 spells CSVIGPGASVLTF. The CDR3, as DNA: TGCAGCGTTATTGGACCTGGGGCCAGCGTCCTGACTTTC.

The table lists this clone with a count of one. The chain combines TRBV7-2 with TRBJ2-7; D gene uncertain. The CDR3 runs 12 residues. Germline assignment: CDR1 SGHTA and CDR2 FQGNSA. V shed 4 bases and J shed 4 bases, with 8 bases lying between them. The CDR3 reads CASSSAQYEQYF. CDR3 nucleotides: TGTGCCAGCAGCTCCGCTCAGTACGAGCAGTACTTC.

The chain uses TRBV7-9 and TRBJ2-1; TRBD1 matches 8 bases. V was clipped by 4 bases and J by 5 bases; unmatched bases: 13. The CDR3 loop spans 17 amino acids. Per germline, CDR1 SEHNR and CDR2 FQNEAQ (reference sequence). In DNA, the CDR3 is TGTGCCAGCAGCTCGAGATACCGGGACAGGCCTAACAATGAGCAGTTCTTC. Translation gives CASSSRYRDRPNNEQFF.

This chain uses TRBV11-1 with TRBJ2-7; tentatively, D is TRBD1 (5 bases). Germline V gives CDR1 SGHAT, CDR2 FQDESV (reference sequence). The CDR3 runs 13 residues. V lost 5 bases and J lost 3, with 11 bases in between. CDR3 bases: TGTGCCAGCAGCATTGGACACAACTACGAGCAGTACTTC. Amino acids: CASSIGHNYEQYF. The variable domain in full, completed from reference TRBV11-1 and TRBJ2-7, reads EAEVAQSPRYKITEKSQAVAFWCDPISGHATLYWYRQILGQGPELLVQFQDESVVDDSQLPKDRFSAERLKGVDSTLKIQPAELGDSAMYLCASSIGHNYEQYFGPGTRLTVT.

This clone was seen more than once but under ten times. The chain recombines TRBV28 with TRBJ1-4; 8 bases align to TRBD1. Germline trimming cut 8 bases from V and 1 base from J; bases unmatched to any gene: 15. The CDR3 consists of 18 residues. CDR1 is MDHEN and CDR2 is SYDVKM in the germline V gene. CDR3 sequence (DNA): TGTGCCAGCCTAGGACAGGGCCTAGTCGAGTTAACTAATGAAAAACTGTTTTTT. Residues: CASLGQGLVELTNEKLFF.

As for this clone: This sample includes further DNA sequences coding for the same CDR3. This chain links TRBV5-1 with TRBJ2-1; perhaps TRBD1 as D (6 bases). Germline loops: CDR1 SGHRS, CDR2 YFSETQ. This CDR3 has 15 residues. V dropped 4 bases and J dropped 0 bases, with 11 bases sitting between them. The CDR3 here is CASSQDRSSYNEQFF. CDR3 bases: TGCGCCAGCAGCCAGGACAGAAGCTCCTACAATGAGCAGTTCTTC.

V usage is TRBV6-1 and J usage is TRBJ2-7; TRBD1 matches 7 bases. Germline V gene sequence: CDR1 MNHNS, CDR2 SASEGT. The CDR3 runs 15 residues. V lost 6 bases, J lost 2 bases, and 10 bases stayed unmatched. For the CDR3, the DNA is TGTGCCAGCAGCCATGCCGCCGGGACAGCCTACGAGCAGTACTTC. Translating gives CASSHAAGTAYEQYF.

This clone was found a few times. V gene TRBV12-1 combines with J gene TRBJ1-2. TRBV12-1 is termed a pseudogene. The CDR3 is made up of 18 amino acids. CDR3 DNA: TGTGCCAGCAGCTTTTGGAGGGGCGCCCCTCATGTTGGGTATGGCTACACCTTC. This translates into CASSFWRGAPHVGYGYTF.

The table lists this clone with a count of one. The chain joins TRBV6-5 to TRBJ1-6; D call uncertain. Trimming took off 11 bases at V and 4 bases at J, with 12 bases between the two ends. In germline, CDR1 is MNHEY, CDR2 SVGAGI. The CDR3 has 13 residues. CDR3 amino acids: CAQPPRYNSPLHF. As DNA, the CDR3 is TGTGCCCAACCCCCTCGGTATAATTCACCCCTCCACTTT.

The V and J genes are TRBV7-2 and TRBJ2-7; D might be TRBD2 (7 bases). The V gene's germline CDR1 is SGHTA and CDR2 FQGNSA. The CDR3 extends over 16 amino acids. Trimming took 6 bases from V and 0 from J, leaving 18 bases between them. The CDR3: CASSLEGGVSSYEQYF. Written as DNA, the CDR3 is TGTGCCAGCAGTCTAGAAGGGGGGGTGAGCTCCTACGAGCAGTACTTC.

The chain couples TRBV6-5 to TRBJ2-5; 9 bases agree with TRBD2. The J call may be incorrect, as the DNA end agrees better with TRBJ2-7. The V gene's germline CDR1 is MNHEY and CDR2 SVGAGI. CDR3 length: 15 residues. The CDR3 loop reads CASSYSSGGTYEQYF. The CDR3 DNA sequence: TGTGCCAGCAGTTACTCTAGCGGGGGCACCTACGAGCAGTACTTC.

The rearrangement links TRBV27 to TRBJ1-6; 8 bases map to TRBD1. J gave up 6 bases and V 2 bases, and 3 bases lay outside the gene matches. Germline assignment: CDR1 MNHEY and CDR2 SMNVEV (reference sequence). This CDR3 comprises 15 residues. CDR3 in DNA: TGTGCCAGCAGTTTAGACAGGGGAAGTAATTCACCCCTCCACTTT. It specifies CASSLDRGSNSPLHF.

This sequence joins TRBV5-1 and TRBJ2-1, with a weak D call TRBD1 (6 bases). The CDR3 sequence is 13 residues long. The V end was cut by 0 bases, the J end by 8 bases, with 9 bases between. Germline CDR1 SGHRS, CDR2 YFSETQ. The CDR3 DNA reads TGCGCCAGCAGCTTGGCCCGACAGGATGAGCAGTTCTTC. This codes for CASSLARQDEQFF.

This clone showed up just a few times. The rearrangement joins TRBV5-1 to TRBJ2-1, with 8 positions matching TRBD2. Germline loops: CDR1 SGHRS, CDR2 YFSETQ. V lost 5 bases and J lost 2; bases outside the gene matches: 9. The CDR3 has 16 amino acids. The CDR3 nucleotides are TGCGCCAGCAGTGGGCCGAGCGGGGGTACCTACAATGAGCAGTTCTTC. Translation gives CASSGPSGGTYNEQFF.

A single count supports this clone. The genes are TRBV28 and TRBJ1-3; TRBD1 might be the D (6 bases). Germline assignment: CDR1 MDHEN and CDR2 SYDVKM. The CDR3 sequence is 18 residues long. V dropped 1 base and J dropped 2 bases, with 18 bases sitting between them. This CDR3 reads CASSLFGGGRNTGNTIYF. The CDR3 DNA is TGTGCCAGCAGTTTATTCGGGGGGGGCAGGAACACTGGAAACACCATATATTTT.

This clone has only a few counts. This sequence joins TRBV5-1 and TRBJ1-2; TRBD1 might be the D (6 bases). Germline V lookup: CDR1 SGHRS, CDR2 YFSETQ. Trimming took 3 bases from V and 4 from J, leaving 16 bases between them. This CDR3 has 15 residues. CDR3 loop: CASSSLPGHLYGYTF. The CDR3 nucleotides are TGCGCCAGCAGCTCGCTACCGGGACACCTCTATGGCTACACCTTC.

This CDR3 is CASREGGHTDTQYF. CDR3 coding DNA: TGTGCCAGCAGGGAGGGAGGCCACACAGATACGCAGTATTTT. The chain recombines TRBV7-9 with TRBJ2-3; D might be TRBD2 (6 bases). This CDR3 has 14 residues. Trimming took 6 bases from V and 2 from J, leaving 12 bases between them. Germline CDR1 SEHNR, CDR2 FQNEAQ (reference sequence).

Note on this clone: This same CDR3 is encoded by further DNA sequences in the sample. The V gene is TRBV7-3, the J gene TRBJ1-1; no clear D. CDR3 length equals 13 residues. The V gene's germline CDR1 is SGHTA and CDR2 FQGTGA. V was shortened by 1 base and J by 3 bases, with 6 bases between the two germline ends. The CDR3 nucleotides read TGTGCCAGCAGCTTAATGCCAGACACTGAAGCTTTCTTT. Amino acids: CASSLMPDTEAFF.

The CDR3 DNA is TGTGCCAGCAGTTTATACGGTACAGGGGGTACAGATACGCAGTATTTT. Its protein is CASSLYGTGGTDTQYF. This rearrangement joins TRBV27 to TRBJ2-3; TRBD1 agrees at 8 bases. The length of the CDR3 is 16 residues. V dropped 1 base and J dropped 3; count of bases not matched to a gene: 6. Germline lookup yields CDR1 MNHEY and CDR2 SMNVEV (reference sequence).

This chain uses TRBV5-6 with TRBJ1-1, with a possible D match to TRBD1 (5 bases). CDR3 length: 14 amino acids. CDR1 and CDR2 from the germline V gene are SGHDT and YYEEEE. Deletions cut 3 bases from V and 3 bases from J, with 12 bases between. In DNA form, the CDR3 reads TGTGCCAGCAGCTCCAACCCGGGGGACACTGAAGCTTTCTTT. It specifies CASSSNPGDTEAFF.

The DNA for the CDR3 is TGTGCCAGTAGTATGTCCGGGTTTGATGAAAAACTGTTTTTT. Protein sequence: CASSMSGFDEKLFF. This sequence joins TRBV19 and TRBJ1-4; D ambiguous. The V gene's germline CDR1 is LNHDA and CDR2 SQIVND (reference sequence). This CDR3 is built from 14 residues. Trimming cost V 3 bases and J 6 bases, with 11 bases left between them.

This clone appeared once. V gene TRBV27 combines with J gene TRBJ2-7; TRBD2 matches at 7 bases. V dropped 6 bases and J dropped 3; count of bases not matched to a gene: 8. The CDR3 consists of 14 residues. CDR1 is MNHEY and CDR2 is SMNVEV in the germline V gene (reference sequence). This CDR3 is CASSRGGGRYEQYF. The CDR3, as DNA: TGTGCCAGCAGCCGAGGCGGGGGTCGCTACGAGCAGTACTTC.

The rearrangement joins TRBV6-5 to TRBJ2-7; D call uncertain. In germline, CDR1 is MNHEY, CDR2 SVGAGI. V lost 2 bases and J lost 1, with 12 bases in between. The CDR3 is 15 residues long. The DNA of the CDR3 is TGTGCCAGCAGTTACCTTCCCGACATGTCCTACGAGCAGTACTTC. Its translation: CASSYLPDMSYEQYF.

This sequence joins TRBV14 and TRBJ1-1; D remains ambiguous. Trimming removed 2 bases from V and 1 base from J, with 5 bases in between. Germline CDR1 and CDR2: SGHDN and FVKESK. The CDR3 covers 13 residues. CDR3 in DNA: TGTGCCAGCAGCCAATCTAGGAACACTGAAGCTTTCTTT. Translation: CASSQSRNTEAFF. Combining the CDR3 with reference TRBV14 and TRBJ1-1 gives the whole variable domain EAGVTQFPSHSVIEKGQTVTLRCDPISGHDNLYWYRRVMGKEIKFLLHFVKESKQDESGMPNNRFLAERTGGTYSTLKVQPAELEDSGVYFCASSQSRNTEAFFGQGTRLTVV.

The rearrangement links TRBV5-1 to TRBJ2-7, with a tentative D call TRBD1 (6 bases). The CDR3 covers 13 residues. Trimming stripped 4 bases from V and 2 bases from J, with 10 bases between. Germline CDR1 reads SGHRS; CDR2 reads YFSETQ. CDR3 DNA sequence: TGCGCCAGCAGCGTGGGACAAACCTACGAGCAGTACTTC. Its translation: CASSVGQTYEQYF.

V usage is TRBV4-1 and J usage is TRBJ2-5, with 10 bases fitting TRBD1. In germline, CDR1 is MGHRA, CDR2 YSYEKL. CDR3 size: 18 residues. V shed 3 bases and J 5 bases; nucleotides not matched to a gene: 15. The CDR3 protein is CASSHTLGQGPRGETQYF. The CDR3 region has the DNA TGCGCCAGCAGCCACACCTTGGGACAGGGGCCCAGAGGCGAGACCCAGTACTTC.